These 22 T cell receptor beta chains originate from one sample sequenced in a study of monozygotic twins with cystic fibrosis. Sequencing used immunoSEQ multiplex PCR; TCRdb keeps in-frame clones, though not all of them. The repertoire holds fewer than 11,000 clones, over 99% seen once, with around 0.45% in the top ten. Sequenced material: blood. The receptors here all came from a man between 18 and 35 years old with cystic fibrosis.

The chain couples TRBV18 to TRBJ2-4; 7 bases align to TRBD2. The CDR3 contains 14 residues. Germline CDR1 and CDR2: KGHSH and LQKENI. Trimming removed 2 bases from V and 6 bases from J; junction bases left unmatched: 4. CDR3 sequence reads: CASSPLREGNIQYF. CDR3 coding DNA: TGTGCCAGCTCACCATTAAGGGAGGGAAACATTCAGTACTTC.

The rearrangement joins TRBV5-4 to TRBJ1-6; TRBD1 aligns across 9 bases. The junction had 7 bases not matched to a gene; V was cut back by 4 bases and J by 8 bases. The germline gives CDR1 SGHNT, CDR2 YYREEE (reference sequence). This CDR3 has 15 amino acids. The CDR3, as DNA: TGTGCCAGCAGCCGCCGGGACAGGGATGATTCACCCCTCCACTTT. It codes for CASSRRDRDDSPLHF.

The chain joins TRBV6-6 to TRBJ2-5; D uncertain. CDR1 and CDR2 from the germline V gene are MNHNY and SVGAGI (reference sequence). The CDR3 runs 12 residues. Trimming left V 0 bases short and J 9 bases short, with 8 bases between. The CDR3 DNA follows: TGTGCCAGCAGTTACTCGACCGACGCCCAGTACTTC. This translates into CASSYSTDAQYF.

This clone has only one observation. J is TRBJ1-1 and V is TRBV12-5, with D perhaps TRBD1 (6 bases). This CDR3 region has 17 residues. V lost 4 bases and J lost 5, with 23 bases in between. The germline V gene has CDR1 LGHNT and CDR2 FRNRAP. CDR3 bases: TGTGCTAGTGGTTCTTATAGAGGGGGGGGCGCAGATACTGAAGCTTTCTTT. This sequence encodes CASGSYRGGGADTEAFF.

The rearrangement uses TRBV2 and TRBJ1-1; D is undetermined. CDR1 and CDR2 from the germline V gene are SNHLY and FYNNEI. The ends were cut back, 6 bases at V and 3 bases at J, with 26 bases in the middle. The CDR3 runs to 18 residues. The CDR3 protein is CASRLRMGQAVADTEAFF. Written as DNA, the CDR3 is TGTGCCAGCAGACTCCGGATGGGCCAGGCGGTCGCGGACACTGAAGCTTTCTTT.

CDR3 sequence: CASSLGPNYGYTF. The CDR3 bases are TGTGCCAGCAGCTTGGGTCCTAACTATGGCTACACCTTC. V usage is TRBV5-6 and J usage is TRBJ1-2; D gene unclear. The CDR3 has 13 amino acids. Germline CDR1 SGHDT, CDR2 YYEEEE. V was clipped by 0 bases and J by 0 bases, with 3 bases between them.

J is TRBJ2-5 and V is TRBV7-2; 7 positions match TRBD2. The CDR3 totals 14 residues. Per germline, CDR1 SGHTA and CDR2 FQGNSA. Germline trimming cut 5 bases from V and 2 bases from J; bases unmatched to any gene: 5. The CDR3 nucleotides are TGTGCCAGCAGCCGATCGGGACTACAAGAGACCCAGTACTTC. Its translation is CASSRSGLQETQYF.

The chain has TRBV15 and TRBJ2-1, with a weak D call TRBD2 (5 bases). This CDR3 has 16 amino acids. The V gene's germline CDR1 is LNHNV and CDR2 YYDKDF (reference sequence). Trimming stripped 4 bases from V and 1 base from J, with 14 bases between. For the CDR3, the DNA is TGTGCCACCAGCATCCAACGAGGGATATCCTACAATGAGCAGTTCTTC. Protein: CATSIQRGISYNEQFF.

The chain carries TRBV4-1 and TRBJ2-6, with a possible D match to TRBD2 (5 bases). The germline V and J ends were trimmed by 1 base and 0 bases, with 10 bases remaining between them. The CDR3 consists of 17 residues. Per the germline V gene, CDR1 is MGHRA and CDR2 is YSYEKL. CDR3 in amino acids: CASSQGHGVSGANVLTF. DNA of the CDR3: TGCGCCAGCAGCCAAGGCCACGGGGTCTCTGGGGCCAACGTCCTGACTTTC.

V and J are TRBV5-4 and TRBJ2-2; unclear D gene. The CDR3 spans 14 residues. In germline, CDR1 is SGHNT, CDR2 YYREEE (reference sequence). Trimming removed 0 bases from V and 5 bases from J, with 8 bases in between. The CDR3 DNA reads TGTGCCAGCAGCTTGGGCAGAGGTACCGGGGAGCTGTTTTTT. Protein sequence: CASSLGRGTGELFF.

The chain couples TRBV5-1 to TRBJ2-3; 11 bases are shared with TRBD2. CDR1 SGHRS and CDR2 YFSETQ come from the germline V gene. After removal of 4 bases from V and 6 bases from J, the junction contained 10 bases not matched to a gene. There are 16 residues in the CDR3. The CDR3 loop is CASSDGLAGTGDTQYF. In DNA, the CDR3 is TGCGCCAGCAGCGACGGACTAGCGGGTACCGGGGATACGCAGTATTTT.

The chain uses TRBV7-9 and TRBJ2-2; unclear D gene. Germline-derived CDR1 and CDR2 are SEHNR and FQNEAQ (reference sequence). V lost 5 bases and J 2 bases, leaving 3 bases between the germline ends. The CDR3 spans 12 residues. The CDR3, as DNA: TGTGCCAGCAGCCTAAACACCGGGGAGCTGTTTTTT. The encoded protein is CASSLNTGELFF.

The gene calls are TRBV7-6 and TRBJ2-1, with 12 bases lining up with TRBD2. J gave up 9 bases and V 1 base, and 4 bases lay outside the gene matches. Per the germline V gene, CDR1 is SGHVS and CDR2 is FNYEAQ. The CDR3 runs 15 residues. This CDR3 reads CASSLVILAGGEQFF. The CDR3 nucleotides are TGTGCCAGCAGCTTAGTAATACTAGCGGGGGGTGAGCAGTTCTTC.

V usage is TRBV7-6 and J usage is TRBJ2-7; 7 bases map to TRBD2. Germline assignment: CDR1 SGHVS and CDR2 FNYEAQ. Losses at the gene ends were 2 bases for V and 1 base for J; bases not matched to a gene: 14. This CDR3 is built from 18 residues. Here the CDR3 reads CASSLLRFGGETSYEQYF. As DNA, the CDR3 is TGTGCCAGCAGCTTACTACGATTTGGGGGGGAGACGTCCTACGAGCAGTACTTC.

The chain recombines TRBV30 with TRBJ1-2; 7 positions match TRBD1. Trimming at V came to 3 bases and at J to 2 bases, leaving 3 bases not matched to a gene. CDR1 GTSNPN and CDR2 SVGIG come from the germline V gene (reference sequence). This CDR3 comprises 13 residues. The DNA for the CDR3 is TGTGCCTGGAGCGCGGGACAGAACTATGGCTACACCTTC. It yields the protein CAWSAGQNYGYTF.

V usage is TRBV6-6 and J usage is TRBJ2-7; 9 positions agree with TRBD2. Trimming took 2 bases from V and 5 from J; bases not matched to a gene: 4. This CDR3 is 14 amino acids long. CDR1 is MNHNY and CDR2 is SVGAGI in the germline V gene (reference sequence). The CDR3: CASSYGTSTNEQYF. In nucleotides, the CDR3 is TGTGCCAGCAGTTACGGGACTAGCACCAACGAGCAGTACTTC.

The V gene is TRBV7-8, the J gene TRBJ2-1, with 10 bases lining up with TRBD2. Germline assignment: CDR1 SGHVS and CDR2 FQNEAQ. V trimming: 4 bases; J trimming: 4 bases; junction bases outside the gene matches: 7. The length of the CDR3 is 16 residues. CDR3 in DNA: TGTGCCAGCAGCTCATTAGCGGGGGGCCTTTACAATGAGCAGTTCTTC. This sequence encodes CASSSLAGGLYNEQFF.

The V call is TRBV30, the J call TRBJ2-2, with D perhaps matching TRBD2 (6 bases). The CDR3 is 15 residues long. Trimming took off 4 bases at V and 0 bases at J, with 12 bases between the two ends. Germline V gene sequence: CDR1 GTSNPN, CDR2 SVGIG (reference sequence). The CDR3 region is CAWNRDLPNTGELFF. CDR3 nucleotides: TGTGCCTGGAATCGGGACTTACCGAACACCGGGGAGCTGTTTTTT.

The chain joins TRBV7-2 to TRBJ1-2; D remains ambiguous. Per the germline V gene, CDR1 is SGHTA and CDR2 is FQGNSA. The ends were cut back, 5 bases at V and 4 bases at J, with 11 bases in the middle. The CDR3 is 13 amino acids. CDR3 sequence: CASSPSPSYGYTF. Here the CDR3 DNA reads TGTGCCAGCAGCCCCTCTCCTTCCTATGGCTACACCTTC.

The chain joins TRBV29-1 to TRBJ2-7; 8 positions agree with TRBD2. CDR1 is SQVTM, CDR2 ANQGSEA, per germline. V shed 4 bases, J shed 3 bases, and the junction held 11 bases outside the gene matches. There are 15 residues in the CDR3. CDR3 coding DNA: TGCAGCGTTGTGGCTAGCGGGTTCAACTACTACGAGCAGTACTTC. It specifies CSVVASGFNYYEQYF.

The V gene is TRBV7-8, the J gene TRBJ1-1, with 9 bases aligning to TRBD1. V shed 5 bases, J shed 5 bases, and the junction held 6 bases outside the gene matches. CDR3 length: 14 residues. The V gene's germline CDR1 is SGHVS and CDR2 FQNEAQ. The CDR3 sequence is CASSATGGRTEAFF. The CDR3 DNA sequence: TGTGCCAGCAGCGCGACAGGGGGTCGGACTGAAGCTTTCTTT.

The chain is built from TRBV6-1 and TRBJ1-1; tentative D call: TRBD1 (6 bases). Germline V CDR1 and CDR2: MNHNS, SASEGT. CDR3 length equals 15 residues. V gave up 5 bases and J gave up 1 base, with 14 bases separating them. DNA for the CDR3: TGTGCCAGCAGTTCCCACAGGGTGGAGAACACTGAAGCTTTCTTT. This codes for CASSSHRVENTEAFF.